Presented here are 5 T cell receptor beta chains from one specimen sequenced in a study of shared clonotypes between healthy human individuals. Produced via immunoSEQ multiplex PCR; TCRdb's table is partial and in-frame only. Of around 2,000,000 clones in the sample, 85% to 95% were seen once. The sequenced sample consisted of naive CD4+ T cells sorted from blood. As for subset: CD45RA+ positively selected. Receptors were obtained from a man between 18 and 35 years old in good health.

The chain joins TRBV18 to TRBJ2-3, with D tentatively TRBD2 (6 bases). V lost 4 bases, J lost 2 bases, and 10 bases lay in between. Germline lookup yields CDR1 KGHSH and CDR2 LQKENI. CDR3 length: 14 residues. CDR3 sequence: CASSLLASTDTQYF. The CDR3 DNA sequence: TGTGCCAGCTCACTACTAGCATCCACAGATACGCAGTATTTT.

CDR3 coding DNA: TGTGCCAGCAGCGGCCGGGATATCGGTCAGCCCCAGCATTTT. Amino acids: CASSGRDIGQPQHF. The chain carries TRBV7-9 and TRBJ1-5; no definite D call. CDR1 and CDR2 (germline): SEHNR, FQNEAQ (reference sequence). The CDR3 runs to 14 residues. V shed 5 bases and J shed 6 bases, with 14 bases lying between them. The variable domain in full, with the rest retrieved from reference TRBV7-9 and TRBJ1-5, is DTGVSQNPRHKITKRGQNVTFRCDPISEHNRLYWYRQTLGQGPEFLTYFQNEAQLEKSRLLSDRFSAERPKGSFSTLEIQRTEQGDSAMYLCASSGRDIGQPQHFGDGTRLSIL.

CDR3 DNA sequence: TGTGCCAGCGCTGAGCGGGGGACCTACGAGCAGTACTTC. It translates to CASAERGTYEQYF. V and J are TRBV27 and TRBJ2-7; 8 nucleotides match TRBD2. The CDR3 runs to 13 residues. V was clipped by 8 bases and J by 2 bases; unmatched bases: 5. The germline V gene has CDR1 MNHEY and CDR2 SMNVEV (reference sequence).

J is TRBJ2-7 and V is TRBV7-2; 7 bases agree with TRBD2. The CDR3 extends over 14 amino acids. After removal of 5 bases from V and 3 bases from J, the junction contained 7 bases not matched to a gene. Looked up from germline, CDR1 is SGHTA and CDR2 is FQGNSA. The DNA of the CDR3 is TGTGCCAGCAGCCCCCGACTAGCACACTACGAGCAGTACTTC. Protein sequence: CASSPRLAHYEQYF. Full variable domain (missing parts from reference TRBV7-2 and TRBJ2-7): GAGVSQSPSNKVTEKGKDVELRCDPISGHTALYWYRQSLGQGLEFLIYFQGNSAPDKSGLPSDRFSAERTGGSVSTLTIQRTQQEDSAVYLCASSPRLAHYEQYFGPGTRLTVT.

The rearrangement joins TRBV4-3 to TRBJ2-3; 14 bases line up with TRBD2. CDR1 is LGHNA, CDR2 YSLEER, per germline. J lost 3 bases, V lost 1 base, and 12 bases had no gene match. This CDR3 is built from 20 residues. CDR3 DNA sequence: TGCGCCAGCAGCCAAGGACTAGCGGGAGGGCCAACAGGGGCGACAGATACGCAGTATTTT. Amino acids: CASSQGLAGGPTGATDTQYF.